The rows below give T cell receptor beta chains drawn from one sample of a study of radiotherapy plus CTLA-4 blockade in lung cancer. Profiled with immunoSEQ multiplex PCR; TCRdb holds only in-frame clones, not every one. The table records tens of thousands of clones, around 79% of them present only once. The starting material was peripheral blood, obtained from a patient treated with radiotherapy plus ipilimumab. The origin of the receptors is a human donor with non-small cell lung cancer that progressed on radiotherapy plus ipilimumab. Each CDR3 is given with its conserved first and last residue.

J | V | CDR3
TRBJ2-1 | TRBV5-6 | CASSLAATSGRSRFF
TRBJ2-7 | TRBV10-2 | CASSTLGTPQYF
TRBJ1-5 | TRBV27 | CASYRDRVDQPQHF
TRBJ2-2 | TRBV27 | CASSLGQGAGELFF
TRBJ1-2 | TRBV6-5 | CASSRGPRDHGYTF
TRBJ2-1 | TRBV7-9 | CASSPLAGGPHEQFF
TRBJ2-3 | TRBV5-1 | CASGLAGGPADTQYF
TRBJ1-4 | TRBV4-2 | CASSRANPLESLNEKLFF
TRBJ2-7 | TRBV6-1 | CASGDRNSYEQYF
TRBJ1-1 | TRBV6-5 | CASSYSTGARTEAFF
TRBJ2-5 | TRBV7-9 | CASSLHRDQETQYF
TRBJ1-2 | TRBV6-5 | CASSKGFGYGYTF
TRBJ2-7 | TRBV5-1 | CASSPGGGPNEQYF